A single sample gave rise to the 20 T cell receptor beta chains below, sequenced in a study of esophageal squamous cell carcinoma under preoperative chemotherapy. In TCRdb, the PCR reads were re-called with MiXCR into one record per CDR3 protein. The table records around 34,000 distinct CDR3 sequences, around 49% of them present only once. As to time point: after preoperative PTX-NDP chemotherapy. This sample was taken from a patient given preoperative chemotherapy. The origin of the receptors is a human donor with esophageal squamous cell carcinoma. The donor label of this sample is uncertain.

This clonotype came up many times. The rearrangement uses TRBV11-2 and TRBJ2-7, with 8 bases aligning to TRBD1. V lost 1 base and J lost 2; bases outside the gene matches: 7. There are 16 residues in the CDR3. Germline loops: CDR1 SGHAT, CDR2 FQNNGV. The CDR3: CASSLGVGQVTYEQYF. The CDR3 region has the DNA TGTGCCAGCAGCTTAGGGGTGGGACAGGTGACCTACGAGCAGTACTTC.

This clonotype has more than one count but fewer than ten. This chain connects TRBV7-2 to TRBJ2-5, with a possible D match to TRBD1 (6 bases). The end of the DNA fits TRBJ2-7 better, so the J call may be wrong. In germline, CDR1 is SGHTA, CDR2 FQGNSA. The CDR3 contains 13 residues. The CDR3, as DNA: TGTGCCAGCAGCCCCTCGACAGGCTACGAGCAGTACTTC. This sequence encodes CASSPSTGYEQYF.

A note on this clonotype: One junction end does not reproduce the germline sequence, and a read error may be involved. The chain links TRBV7-8 to TRBJ2-3; TRBD2 agrees at 11 bases. The CDR3 spans 16 residues. The germline CDR1 and CDR2 sequences are SGHVS and FQNEAQ. CDR3 DNA: TGTGCTAGCACGGGCCTAGCGGGGGGTCACGAAGATACGCAGTATTTC. Translation gives CASTGLAGGHEDTQYF.

This sequence joins TRBV7-7 and TRBJ2-1; 13 nucleotides match TRBD2. CDR1 and CDR2 (germline): SSHAT, FNYEAQ (reference sequence). CDR3 length equals 17 residues. V shed 9 bases and J 0 bases; nucleotides not matched to a gene: 8. Here the CDR3 DNA reads TGTGCCAGACCGGGACTAGCGGGACCGAGCTCCTACAATGAGCAGTTCTTC. Its translation: CARPGLAGPSSYNEQFF.

The chain has TRBV27 and TRBJ1-2; perhaps TRBD1 as D (5 bases). The CDR3 totals 13 residues. Germline-derived CDR1 and CDR2 are MNHEY and SMNVEV (reference sequence). V was shortened by 4 bases and J by 4 bases, with 10 bases between the two germline ends. Written as DNA, the CDR3 is TGTGCCAGCAGTTATGCAGGGACCTATGGCTACACCTTC. This sequence encodes CASSYAGTYGYTF.

This clonotype has just a few counts. The gene calls are TRBV7-9 and TRBJ2-5; no reliable D call. Germline V gene data show CDR1 as SEHNR and CDR2 as FQNEAQ (reference sequence). The CDR3 sequence is 12 residues long. V gave up 4 bases and J gave up 4 bases, with 7 bases separating them. The CDR3: CASSSTRETQYF. CDR3 bases: TGTGCCAGCAGCTCCACCAGAGAGACCCAGTACTTC. Filled out from reference TRBV7-9 and TRBJ2-5, the complete variable domain reads DTGVSQNPRHKITKRGQNVTFRCDPISEHNRLYWYRQTLGQGPEFLTYFQNEAQLEKSRLLSDRFSAERPKGSFSTLEIQRTEQGDSAMYLCASSSTRETQYFGPGTRLLVL.

This clonotype has a count of ten or more. V usage is TRBV6-1 and J usage is TRBJ2-1; D gene unclear. The CDR3 covers 12 residues. The V gene's germline CDR1 is MNHNS and CDR2 SASEGT. Trimming left V 6 bases short and J 4 bases short, with 7 bases between. CDR3 protein: CASRAGYNEQFF. The CDR3 DNA sequence: TGTGCCAGCAGGGCCGGGTACAATGAGCAGTTCTTC.

This clonotype was seen a few times. The rearrangement uses TRBV7-3 and TRBJ2-1, with TRBD2 identical over 12 bases. This CDR3 has 13 amino acids. V was pared by 8 bases and J by 5 bases, with 1 base of the junction left unmatched. Germline lookup yields CDR1 SGHTA and CDR2 FQGTGA. The CDR3: CASGTSGHNEQFF. CDR3 nucleotides: TGTGCCAGCGGGACTAGCGGGCACAATGAGCAGTTCTTC.

The chain joins TRBV4-1 to TRBJ2-7; D not resolved. With 1 base removed from V and 2 bases from J, the gap between germline ends came to 15 bases. The CDR3 totals 16 residues. The germline gives CDR1 MGHRA, CDR2 YSYEKL. CDR3 nucleotides: TGCGCCAGCAGCCAAGGGTGGACCGCGGTCACCTACGAGCAGTACTTC. This encodes CASSQGWTAVTYEQYF.

J is TRBJ2-3 and V is TRBV7-2; possibly TRBD1 or TRBD2 for D (5 bases each). The J call is doubtful: the DNA matches TRBJ2-7 better. Germline loops: CDR1 SGHTA, CDR2 FQGNSA. CDR3 length: 15 residues. In nucleotides, the CDR3 is TGTGCCAGCGGCCCGGGGCTGGGAGCCACAGACACGCAGTACTTC. Protein: CASGPGLGATDTQYF.

The chain combines TRBV6-1 with TRBJ2-3; possibly TRBD1 for D (6 bases). CDR3 length: 14 amino acids. Looked up from germline, CDR1 is MNHNS and CDR2 is SASEGT. The CDR3: CAGSGGTAPDTQYF. DNA of the CDR3: TGTGCGGGCAGTGGGGGCACTGCGCCAGATACGCAGTATTTT.

A single count supports this clonotype. This chain uses TRBV7-2 with TRBJ2-3, with 9 nucleotides matching TRBD1. Germline V CDR1 and CDR2: SGHTA, FQGNSA. Unmatched junction bases numbered 15, after V lost 2 bases and J lost 3 bases. The CDR3 loop spans 19 amino acids. The CDR3 sequence is CASSLFSGRDRVGTDTQYF. CDR3 sequence (DNA): TGTGCCAGCAGCTTATTTAGCGGCCGGGACAGGGTGGGAACAGATACGCAGTATTTT.

The chain links TRBV12-3 or TRBV12-4 to TRBJ2-5; TRBD2 matches 7 bases. The J call could be wrong; TRBJ2-7 is a better fit for the DNA end. The CDR3 runs to 14 residues. The CDR3: CASSLAGGPSEQYF. The CDR3 region has the DNA TGTGCCAGCAGTTTAGCGGGAGGGCCATCCGAGCAGTACTTC.

This clonotype is medium-sized by share. V and J are TRBV7-2 and TRBJ2-5; D perhaps matches TRBD2 (5 bases). The tail of the sequence fits TRBJ2-7 better, so the J call may be wrong. The CDR3 totals 13 residues. From germline, CDR1 is SGHTA and CDR2 FQGNSA. The CDR3 spells CASSFRGDHEQYF. The DNA for the CDR3 is TGTGCCAGCAGCTTCCGGGGAGATCACGAGCAGTACTTC.

V is TRBV7-9 and J is TRBJ1-1; maybe TRBD1 (6 bases). The CDR3 is made up of 15 amino acids. Trimming stripped 5 bases from V and 5 bases from J, with 18 bases between. Germline CDR1 and CDR2: SEHNR and FQNEAQ (reference sequence). CDR3 in DNA: TGTGCCAGCAGCCCCGGGGGGCCGGGGGGTACTGAAGCTTTCTTT. Its translation: CASSPGGPGGTEAFF.

This clonotype was found once. The chain joins TRBV27 to TRBJ2-3; 11 nucleotides agree with TRBD1. Per the germline V gene, CDR1 is MNHEY and CDR2 is SMNVEV (reference sequence). With V trimmed by 6 bases and J by 4 bases, 9 bases remained unmatched. The CDR3 totals 16 residues. The CDR3, as DNA: TGTGCCAGCAGGAGAAGCCGGGACAGGGGGGCAGATACGCAGTATTTT. Encoded protein: CASRRSRDRGADTQYF.

Concerning this clonotype itself: Lacking the conserved final phenylalanine or tryptophan, this CDR3 likely reflects a read error. V is TRBV7-8 and J is TRBJ2-5, with D perhaps matching TRBD1 (5 bases). This CDR3 comprises 14 residues. Trimming stripped 5 bases from V and 4 bases from J, with 14 bases between. Germline V gene lookup returns CDR1 SGHVS and CDR2 FQNEAQ. The CDR3 DNA follows: TGTGCCAGCAGCCGACAGCTGGGGCCAGAGACCCAGTACTTG. Translating gives CASSRQLGPETQYL.

As to this clonotype: At one end the junction does not follow the germline gene, possibly because of a read error. V gene TRBV7-8 combines with J gene TRBJ2-3, with 10 positions matching TRBD2. Germline values: CDR1 SGHVS, CDR2 FQNEAQ. The CDR3 has 14 residues. CDR3 amino acids: CAGSGGAEADTQYF. CDR3 in DNA: TGTGCCGGGAGCGGGGGGGCGGAGGCCGATACCCAGTATTTC.

The V call is TRBV14, the J call TRBJ2-3; TRBD2 matches 7 bases. This CDR3 region has 14 residues. Germline V gives CDR1 SGHDN, CDR2 FVKESK. The ends lost 6 bases at V and 3 bases at J; junction bases unmatched: 6. The CDR3 loop reads CASSAGGGTDTQYF. CDR3 DNA: TGTGCCAGCAGTGCCGGGGGAGGGACAGATACGCAGTATTTT.

On this clonotype itself: At one end the junction does not follow the germline gene, possibly because of a read error. The chain carries TRBV7-8 and TRBJ2-4, with TRBD2 as a possible D gene (7 bases). The germline gives CDR1 SGHVS, CDR2 FQNEAQ. The CDR3 sequence is 16 residues long. CDR3 sequence reads: CASSDLGGGASNTQYF. CDR3 DNA sequence: TGTGCCAGCAGCGACCTGGGGGGGGGGGCCAGTAACACTCAGTACTTC.